The 20 T cell receptor beta chains given below trace back to one sample, sequenced in a study of T-cell memory formation after mild COVID-19. One entry per CDR3 protein, called by TCRdb with MiXCR from the 5' RACE reads. Of just under 350,000 distinct CDR3 sequences in the sample, 10% to 15% were seen once. The sample consisted of PBMCs or a T cell subset sorted from them (not recorded which). The receptors shown here come from a man aged 18 to 29 who had mild COVID-19 (a few samples of this study predate the infection). Cell type and time point are not known.

The V and J genes are TRBV12-3 or TRBV12-4 and TRBJ1-5; D uncertain. Trimming cost V 7 bases and J 7 bases, with 14 bases left between them. The CDR3 sequence is 13 residues long. CDR3 loop: CASTLGTGQPQHF. The CDR3 bases are TGTGCCAGCACCCTGGGTACGGGGCAGCCCCAGCATTTT.

V usage is TRBV10-1 and J usage is TRBJ1-1, with a weak D call TRBD1 (5 bases). Germline V CDR1 and CDR2: WNHNN, SYGVQD (reference sequence). The CDR3 spans 12 residues. Deletions cut 5 bases from V and 11 bases from J, with 15 bases between. The CDR3 here is CASSYFRVGAFF. DNA for the CDR3: TGCGCCAGCAGTTACTTCAGGGTGGGTGCTTTCTTT.

The chain links TRBV6-2 or TRBV6-3 to TRBJ2-7; no definite D call. Looked up from germline, CDR1 is MNHEY and CDR2 is SVGEGT. The CDR3 sequence is 13 residues long. Trimming took 5 bases from V and 0 from J, leaving 8 bases between them. CDR3 nucleotide sequence: TGTGCCAGCAGTCGTTTAGTCTCCTACGAGCAGTACGTC. The encoded protein is CASSRLVSYEQYV.

The chain couples TRBV7-6 to TRBJ2-7; D gene uncertain. This CDR3 contains 11 residues. V was clipped by 1 base and J by 5 bases, with 3 bases between them. Per germline, CDR1 SGHVS and CDR2 FNYEAQ. CDR3 amino acids: CASSLGDEQYF. CDR3 sequence (DNA): TGTGCCAGCAGCTTAGGGGACGAGCAGTACTTC.

The CDR3 DNA reads as TGTGCCAGCAGTTACTCGGCAGGGCCAGCTTTCTTT. It is translated as CASSYSAGPAFF. V usage is TRBV6-5 and J usage is TRBJ1-1; possibly TRBD1 for D (5 bases). The V and J ends lost 0 bases and 10 bases respectively, with 9 bases between them. There are 12 residues in the CDR3. Germline V gives CDR1 MNHEY, CDR2 SVGAGI.

The genes are TRBV5-1 and TRBJ2-2; D remains unclear. The CDR3 length is 13 residues. V lost 4 bases, J lost 5 bases, and 9 bases lay in between. From germline, CDR1 is SGHRS and CDR2 YFSETQ. The CDR3 DNA reads as TGCGCCAGCAGCAATAGTGCGACCGGGGAGCTGTTTTTT. Protein product: CASSNSATGELFF.

This clonotype was observed a single time. A much larger clonotype is one base distant, so this may be a read error. The rearrangement uses TRBV7-6 and TRBJ2-7; no clear D. The germline CDR1 and CDR2 sequences are SGHVS and FNYEAQ. The CDR3 is made up of 15 amino acids. V was pared by 5 bases and J by 6 bases, with 20 bases between. Here the CDR3 reads CASSRKDHVLPEQYF. The CDR3 DNA is TGTGCCAGCAGCCGAAAAGACCACGTCCTCCCCGAGCAGTACTTC.

This clonotype was detected a few times. The chain joins TRBV7-9 to TRBJ2-5, with D possibly being TRBD1 (5 bases). Trimming stripped 5 bases from V and 5 bases from J, with 12 bases between. CDR3 size: 13 residues. Per the germline V gene, CDR1 is SEHNR and CDR2 is FQNEAQ (reference sequence). CDR3 protein: CASSATVSETQYF. Here the CDR3 DNA reads TGTGCCAGCAGCGCGACAGTCTCGGAGACCCAGTACTTC. Drawing the rest from reference TRBV7-9 and TRBJ2-5, the complete variable domain is DTGVSQNPRHKITKRGQNVTFRCDPISEHNRLYWYRQTLGQGPEFLTYFQNEAQLEKSRLLSDRFSAERPKGSFSTLEIQRTEQGDSAMYLCASSATVSETQYFGPGTRLLVL.

This clonotype showed up many times. V and J are TRBV5-1 and TRBJ1-2, with 10 bases identical to TRBD1. V was clipped by 4 bases and J by 8 bases; unmatched bases: 8. Germline lookup yields CDR1 SGHRS and CDR2 YFSETQ. This CDR3 has 14 residues. The CDR3 sequence is CASSDAGQGSGYTF. CDR3 coding DNA: TGCGCCAGCAGCGACGCGGGACAGGGGAGCGGCTACACCTTC.

The chain recombines TRBV18 with TRBJ1-5; the D gene is possibly TRBD1 (6 bases). Trimming pared 2 bases from V and 6 bases from J, leaving 14 bases between. Germline CDR1 is KGHSH and CDR2 is LQKENI. The CDR3 length is 15 residues. The CDR3 protein is CASSPTHRVGQPQHF. The CDR3 nucleotides read TGTGCCAGCTCACCAACCCACAGGGTGGGTCAGCCCCAGCATTTT. The whole variable domain, remainder taken from reference TRBV18 and TRBJ1-5, is NAGVMQNPRHLVRRRGQEARLRCSPMKGHSHVYWYRQLPEEGLKFMVYLQKENIIDESGMPKERFSAEFPKEGPSILRIQQVVRGDSAAYFCASSPTHRVGQPQHFGDGTRLSIL.

The chain uses TRBV4-1 and TRBJ2-7; 12 bases agree with TRBD2. Per the germline V gene, CDR1 is MGHRA and CDR2 is YSYEKL. The CDR3 totals 16 residues. Trimming cost V 4 bases and J 3 bases; bases outside gene matches: 7. The CDR3, as DNA: TGCGCCAGCAGCCCACGGACTAGCGGGGTGGGCTACGAGCAGTACTTC. Translated: CASSPRTSGVGYEQYF.

This chain links TRBV12-3 or TRBV12-4 with TRBJ1-1; possibly TRBD1 for D (6 bases). The CDR3 sequence is 14 residues long. V lost 6 bases and J 5 bases, leaving 16 bases between the germline ends. In DNA form, the CDR3 reads TGTGCCAGCAGGCCTTTCCAAGGGGGGACTGAAGCTTTCTTT. Encoded protein: CASRPFQGGTEAFF.

This clonotype showed up just a few times. The chain couples TRBV6-2 or TRBV6-3 to TRBJ2-1; D is unresolved. CDR3 length equals 16 residues. The germline V and J ends were trimmed by 4 bases and 2 bases, with 15 bases remaining between them. Germline V gives CDR1 MNHEY, CDR2 SVGEGT. This CDR3 is CASSWVPGGAYNEQFF. The CDR3 DNA sequence: TGTGCCAGCAGTTGGGTCCCTGGTGGGGCCTACAATGAGCAGTTCTTC.

This clonotype was seen at least ten times. This chain links TRBV4-1 with TRBJ2-5, with D possibly matching TRBD2 (7 bases). The CDR3 is 16 amino acids. V was shortened by 1 base and J by 1 base, with 13 bases between the two germline ends. CDR1 and CDR2 (germline): MGHRA, YSYEKL. The CDR3 sequence is CASSQALGGVQETQYF. CDR3 nucleotides: TGCGCCAGCAGCCAAGCCCTAGGGGGGGTCCAAGAGACCCAGTACTTC.

The genes are TRBV5-1 and TRBJ2-5, with TRBD2 matching over 11 bases. V shed 1 base, J shed 4 bases, and the junction held 9 bases outside the gene matches. Germline-derived CDR1 and CDR2 are SGHRS and YFSETQ. CDR3 size: 17 residues. CDR3 sequence (DNA): TGCGCCAGCAGCTTGTCGACTAGCGGGGTTGAGGGAGAGACCCAGTACTTC. Protein product: CASSLSTSGVEGETQYF.

This clonotype was counted many times. The chain has TRBV6-2 or TRBV6-3 and TRBJ2-7, with D possibly being TRBD2 (5 bases). The CDR3 contains 12 residues. Trimming shortened V by 5 bases and J by 4 bases, and 9 bases separated the two germline ends. Germline V CDR1 and CDR2: MNHEY, SVGEGT. CDR3 residues: CASSSRGYEQYV. In nucleotides, the CDR3 is TGTGCCAGCAGTAGCCGGGGATACGAGCAGTACGTC.

This clonotype was seen at least ten times. J is TRBJ2-1 and V is TRBV11-2; D may be TRBD1 (6 bases). The ends were cut back, 3 bases at V and 10 bases at J, with 13 bases in the middle. Germline assignment: CDR1 SGHAT and CDR2 FQNNGV. The CDR3 contains 13 residues. The CDR3 here is CASSFSDRGEQFF. CDR3 nucleotides: TGTGCCAGCAGCTTTTCGGACAGAGGAGAGCAGTTCTTC. Drawing the rest from reference TRBV11-2 and TRBJ2-1, the complete variable domain is EAGVAQSPRYKIIEKRQSVAFWCNPISGHATLYWYQQILGQGPKLLIQFQNNGVVDDSQLPKDRFSAERLKGVDSTLKIQPAKLEDSAVYLCASSFSDRGEQFFGPGTRLTVL.

The table lists this clonotype with many counts. The rearrangement joins TRBV7-2 to TRBJ1-5, with no clear D. Trimming removed 5 bases from V and 6 bases from J, with 14 bases in between. CDR1 and CDR2 (germline): SGHTA, FQGNSA. The CDR3 consists of 14 residues. CDR3 sequence reads: CASSLPGPFQPQHF. The CDR3 bases are TGTGCCAGCAGCCTACCGGGTCCATTTCAGCCCCAGCATTTT.

This clonotype was recorded a few times. This chain joins TRBV7-2 and TRBJ2-1; the match to TRBD1 covers 10 bases. The germline V gene encodes CDR1 SGHTA and CDR2 FQGNSA. V lost 1 base, J lost 4 bases, and 4 bases stayed unmatched. CDR3 length: 16 amino acids. CDR3 residues: CASSLGWDRGYNEQFF. The CDR3 DNA is TGTGCCAGCAGCTTAGGGTGGGACAGGGGTTACAATGAGCAGTTCTTC.

This clonotype was seen a handful of times. The V call is TRBV10-3, the J call TRBJ1-2; D is unresolved. CDR1 and CDR2 from the germline V gene are ENHRY and SYGVKD. Trimming left V 2 bases short and J 12 bases short, with 16 bases between. This CDR3 is 13 amino acids long. CDR3 region: CAISEAPEIFHTF. CDR3 bases: TGTGCCATCAGTGAGGCCCCGGAAATTTTTCACACCTTC.